This T cell receptor beta chain was documented in a study of shared clonotypes between healthy human individuals. Several immunoSEQ plates held equal portions of the genomic DNA taken from each subset. Assay: immunoSEQ multiplex PCR; the TCRdb copy retains only in-frame clones and omits some. The sample lists fewer than 200,000 clones; over 50% were seen once. The sample holds one count of this clone. Its matching antigen is unknown. Broader study findings: Genetic and exposure-history diversity was limited by the small donor number. Estimated richness was generally greater in naive than memory subsets.

The germline V and J ends were trimmed by 1 base and 7 bases, with 14 bases remaining between them. Germline values: CDR1 MNHNS, CDR2 SASEGT. The CDR3 is made up of 15 amino acids. All donors qualified as healthy HIV-negative adults and had experienced no recent acute infections or vaccinations. This receptor was taken from a man aged 25-45 years in good health. The chain joins TRBV6-1 to TRBJ1-5; the D gene is possibly TRBD1 (5 bases). Sample: memory CD4+ T cells sorted from blood. The subset here: CD45RA-negative fraction. CDR3 protein: CASSEVGGADQPQHF. The CDR3 bases are TGTGCCAGCAGTGAAGTTGGAGGGGCGGACCAGCCCCAGCATTTT.